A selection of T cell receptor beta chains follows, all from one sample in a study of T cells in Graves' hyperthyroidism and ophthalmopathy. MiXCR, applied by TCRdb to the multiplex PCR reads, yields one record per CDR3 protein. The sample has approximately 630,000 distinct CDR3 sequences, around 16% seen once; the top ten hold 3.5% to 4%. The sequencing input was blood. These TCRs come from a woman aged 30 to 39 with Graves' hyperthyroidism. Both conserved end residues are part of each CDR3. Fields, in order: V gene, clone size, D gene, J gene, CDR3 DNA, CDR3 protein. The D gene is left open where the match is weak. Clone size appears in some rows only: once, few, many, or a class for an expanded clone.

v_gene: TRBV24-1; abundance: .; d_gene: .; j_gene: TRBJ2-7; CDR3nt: TGTGCCACCAGTGAGACCTCAGGGTACGAGCAGTACTTC; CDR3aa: CATSETSGYEQYF
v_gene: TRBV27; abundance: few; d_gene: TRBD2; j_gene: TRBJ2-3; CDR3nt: TGTGCCAGCAGTTTGAGTGGACTAGCGGGAGGGTATGGCACAGATACGCAGTATTTT; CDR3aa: CASSLSGLAGGYGTDTQYF
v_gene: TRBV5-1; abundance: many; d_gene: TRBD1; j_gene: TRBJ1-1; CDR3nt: TGCGCCAGCAGCTCCGGACAGGGCCTTGAAGCTTTCTTT; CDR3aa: CASSSGQGLEAFF
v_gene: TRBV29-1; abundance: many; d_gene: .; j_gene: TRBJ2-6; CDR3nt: TGCAGCGTGCGGGACAGCTCCTCTGGGGCCAACGTCCTGACTTTC; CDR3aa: CSVRDSSSGANVLTF
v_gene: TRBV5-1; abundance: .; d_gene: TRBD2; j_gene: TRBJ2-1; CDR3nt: TGCGCCAGCAGCTTGGTCCTAGCGGACAATGAGCAGTTCTTC; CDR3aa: CASSLVLADNEQFF
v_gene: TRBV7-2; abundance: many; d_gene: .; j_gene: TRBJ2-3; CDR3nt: TGTGCCAGCAGCTCCCTAGGCGCGTTAACTAGCACAGATACGCAGTATTTT; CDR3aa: CASSSLGALTSTDTQYF
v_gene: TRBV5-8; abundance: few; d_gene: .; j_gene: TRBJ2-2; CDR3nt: TGTGCCAGCAGCTTGCGCGCCCCCACCGGGGAGCTGTTTTTT; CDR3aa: CASSLRAPTGELFF
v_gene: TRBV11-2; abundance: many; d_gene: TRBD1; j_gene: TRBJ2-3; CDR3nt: TGTGCCAGCAGCCCTACCGGGCACAGGGGGGCAGATACGCAGTATTTT; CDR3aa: CASSPTGHRGADTQYF
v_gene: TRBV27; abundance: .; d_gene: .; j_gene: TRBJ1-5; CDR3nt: TGTGCCAGCAGTTTTATTCGGAGCAATCAGCCCCAGCATTTT; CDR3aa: CASSFIRSNQPQHF
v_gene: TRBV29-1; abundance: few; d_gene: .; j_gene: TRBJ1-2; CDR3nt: TGCAGCGTTGAATGGGGCTATGGCTACACCTTC; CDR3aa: CSVEWGYGYTF
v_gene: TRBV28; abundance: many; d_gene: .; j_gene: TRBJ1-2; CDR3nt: TGTGCCAGCAGTGGACGGGACGGATCCTTTAACTATGGCTACACCTTC; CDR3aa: CASSGRDGSFNYGYTF
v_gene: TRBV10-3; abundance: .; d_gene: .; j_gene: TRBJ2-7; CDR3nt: TGTGCCATCAGTCCACAGGGAATCTACGAGCAGTACTTC; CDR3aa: CAISPQGIYEQYF
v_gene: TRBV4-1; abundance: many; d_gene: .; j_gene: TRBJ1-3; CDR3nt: TGCGCCAGCAGCCAAGAGGGAAACACCATATATTTT; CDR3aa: CASSQEGNTIYF
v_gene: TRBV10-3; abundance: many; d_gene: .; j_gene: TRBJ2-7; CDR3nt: TGTGCCACGTCCGGGCTCTACGAGCAGTACTTC; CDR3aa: CATSGLYEQYF
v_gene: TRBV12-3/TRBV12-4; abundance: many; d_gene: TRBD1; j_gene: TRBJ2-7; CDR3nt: TGTGCCAGCAGTCCCCCAAACAGGGGGTTCTACGAGCAGTACTTC; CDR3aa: CASSPPNRGFYEQYF
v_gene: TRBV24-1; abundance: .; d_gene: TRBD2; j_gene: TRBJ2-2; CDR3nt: TGTGCCACCAGTGATCCGGGACTAGCGGGAGAAACCGGGGAGCTGTTTTTT; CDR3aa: CATSDPGLAGETGELFF
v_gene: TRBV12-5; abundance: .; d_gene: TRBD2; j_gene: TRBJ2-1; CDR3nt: TGTGCTAGTGGGCGGACTAGCGGGAGAGGGTATGAGCAGTTCTTC; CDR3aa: CASGRTSGRGYEQFF
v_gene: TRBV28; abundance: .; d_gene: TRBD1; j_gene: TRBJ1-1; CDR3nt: TGTGCCAGCAGTTTCCCCTATACAGGGGCGGAAGCTTTCTTT; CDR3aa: CASSFPYTGAEAFF
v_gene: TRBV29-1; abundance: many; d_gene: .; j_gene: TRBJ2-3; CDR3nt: TGCAGCGTTGGGAGAACTAGTTCAGATACGCAGTATTTT; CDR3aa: CSVGRTSSDTQYF
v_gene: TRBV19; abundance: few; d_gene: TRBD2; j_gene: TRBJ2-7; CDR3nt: TGTGCCAGTAGTACCATGACTAGCGGGACGATCGAGCAGTACTTC; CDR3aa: CASSTMTSGTIEQYF
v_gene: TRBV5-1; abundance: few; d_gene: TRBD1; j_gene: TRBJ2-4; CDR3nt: TGCGCCAGCAGCTTGGAGGGGACAGACAAAAACATTCAGTACTTC; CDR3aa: CASSLEGTDKNIQYF
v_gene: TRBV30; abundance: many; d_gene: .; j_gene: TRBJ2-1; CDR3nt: TGTGCCTGGAGTGTACTCAAGCGAAACTACAATGAGCAGTTCTTC; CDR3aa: CAWSVLKRNYNEQFF
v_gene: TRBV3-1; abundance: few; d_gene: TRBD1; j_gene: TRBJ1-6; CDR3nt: TGTGCCAGCAGCCAAGAGGGACAGGGTGTCACCCTCCACTTT; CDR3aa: CASSQEGQGVTLHF
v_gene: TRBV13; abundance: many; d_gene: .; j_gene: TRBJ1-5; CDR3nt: TGTGCCAGCAGCCTCGGACGCCAGCCCCAGCATTTT; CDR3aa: CASSLGRQPQHF
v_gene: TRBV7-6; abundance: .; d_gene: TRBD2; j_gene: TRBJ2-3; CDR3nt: TGTGCCAGCAGCTTACGGACTAGCGGGTACACAGATACGCAGTATTTT; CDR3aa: CASSLRTSGYTDTQYF
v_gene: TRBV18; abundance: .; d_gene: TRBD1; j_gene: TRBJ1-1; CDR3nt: TGTGCCAGCTCACACGTCGGACAGGACAACACTGAAGCTTTCTTT; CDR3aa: CASSHVGQDNTEAFF
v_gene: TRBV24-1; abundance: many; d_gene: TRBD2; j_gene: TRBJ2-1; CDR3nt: TGTGCCACCAGTGACCCTACTAGCGGCAACTCCAATGAGCAGTTCTTC; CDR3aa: CATSDPTSGNSNEQFF
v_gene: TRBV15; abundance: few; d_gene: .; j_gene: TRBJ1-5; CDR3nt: TGTGCCACCAGCAGTGAGGGGGGTCAGCCCCAGCATTTT; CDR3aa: CATSSEGGQPQHF
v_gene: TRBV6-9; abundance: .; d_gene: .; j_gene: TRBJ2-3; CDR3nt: TGTGCCAGCAGTTCCCGGTGGGCGGGAAAGTGGGATACGCAGTATTTT; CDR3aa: CASSSRWAGKWDTQYF
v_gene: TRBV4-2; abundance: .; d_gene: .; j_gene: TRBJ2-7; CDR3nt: TGTGCCAGCAGCCGAGCCAGGGGAAGCTCCTACGAGCAGTACTTC; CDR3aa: CASSRARGSSYEQYF
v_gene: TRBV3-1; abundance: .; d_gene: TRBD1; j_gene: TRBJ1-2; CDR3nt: TGTGCCAGCAGCCAGTCAGGACAGGGCCGAGCTAACTATGGCTACACCTTC; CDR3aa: CASSQSGQGRANYGYTF
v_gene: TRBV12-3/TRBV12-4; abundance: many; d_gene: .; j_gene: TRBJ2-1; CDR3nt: TGTGCCAGCAGGGAGAGGAATGAGCAGTTCTTC; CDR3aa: CASRERNEQFF
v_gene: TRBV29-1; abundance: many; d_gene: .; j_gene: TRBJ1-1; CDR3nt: TGCAGCGTTGAGCCCACAGGGTGGAGAACGTCTGAAGCTTTCTTT; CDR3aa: CSVEPTGWRTSEAFF
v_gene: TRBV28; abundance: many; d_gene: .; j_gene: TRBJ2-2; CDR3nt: TGTGCCAGCAGTTTATTTGGGGTTGGCACCGGGGAGCTGTTTTTT; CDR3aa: CASSLFGVGTGELFF
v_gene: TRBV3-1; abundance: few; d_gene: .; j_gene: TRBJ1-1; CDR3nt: TGTGCCAGCAGCCAAGACCCCGAGACTTTTGCCGAAGCTTTCTTT; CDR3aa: CASSQDPETFAEAFF
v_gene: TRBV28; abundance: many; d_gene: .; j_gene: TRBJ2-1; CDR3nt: TGTGCCAGCAGTAAAATCAATGAGCAGTTCTTC; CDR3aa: CASSKINEQFF
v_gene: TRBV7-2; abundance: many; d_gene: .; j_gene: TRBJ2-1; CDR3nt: TGTGCCAGCAGCTTAGTTGGCAGAAGCTCCTACAATGAGCAGTTCTTC; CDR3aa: CASSLVGRSSYNEQFF
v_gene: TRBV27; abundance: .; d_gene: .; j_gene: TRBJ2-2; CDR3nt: TGTGCCAGCAGCACCCGTTTCACCGGGGAGCTGTTTTTT; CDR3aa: CASSTRFTGELFF
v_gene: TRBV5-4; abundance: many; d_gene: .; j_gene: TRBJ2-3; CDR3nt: TGTGCCAGCAGCTTGGGAGGTTGGGGGGATACGCAGTATTTT; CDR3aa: CASSLGGWGDTQYF
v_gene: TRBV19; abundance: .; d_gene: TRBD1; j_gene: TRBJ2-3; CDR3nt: TGTGCCAGTAGTTTCACCGGGACAGGAGACACAGATACGCAGTATTTT; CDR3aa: CASSFTGTGDTDTQYF
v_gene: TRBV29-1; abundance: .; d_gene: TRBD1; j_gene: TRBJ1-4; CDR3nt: TGCAGCGTGGCAGGACAGGCTAATGAAAAACTGTTTTTT; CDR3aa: CSVAGQANEKLFF
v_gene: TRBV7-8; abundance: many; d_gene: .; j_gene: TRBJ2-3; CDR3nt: TGTGCCAGCAGCCCGAGACGGGCATACACAGATACGCAGTATTTT; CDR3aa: CASSPRRAYTDTQYF
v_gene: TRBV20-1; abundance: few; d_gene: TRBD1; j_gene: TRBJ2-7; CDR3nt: TGCAGTGCTAGCCGCAGGGGGCCCTACGAGCAGTACTTC; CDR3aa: CSASRRGPYEQYF
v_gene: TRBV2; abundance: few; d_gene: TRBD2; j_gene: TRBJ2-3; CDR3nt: TGTGCCAGCAGACCCGAGGGAGGGCCTTCCGATACGCAGTATTTT; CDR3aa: CASRPEGGPSDTQYF
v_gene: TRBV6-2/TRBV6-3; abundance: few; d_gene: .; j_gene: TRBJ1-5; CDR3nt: TGTGCCAGCAGTTACGGTCGACAGCCCCAGCATTTT; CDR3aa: CASSYGRQPQHF
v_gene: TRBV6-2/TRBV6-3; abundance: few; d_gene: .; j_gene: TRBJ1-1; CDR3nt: TGTGCCAGCATGCCTTTCAAGGGGCAGCAAACAACGAACACTGAAGCTTTCTTT; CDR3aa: CASMPFKGQQTTNTEAFF
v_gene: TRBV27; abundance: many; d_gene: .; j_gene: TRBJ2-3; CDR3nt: TGTGCCAGCAGTCCACACACTAGTGCTGATACGCAGTATTTT; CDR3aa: CASSPHTSADTQYF
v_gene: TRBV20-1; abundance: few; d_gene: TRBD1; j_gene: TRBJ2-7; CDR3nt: TGCAGTGCCAGGGACAGACTCTCCTACGAGCAGTACTTC; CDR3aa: CSARDRLSYEQYF
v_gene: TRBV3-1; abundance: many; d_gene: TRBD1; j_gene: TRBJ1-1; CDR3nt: TGTGCCAGCAGCGCGACAGGGGAAGCTTTCTTT; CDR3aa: CASSATGEAFF
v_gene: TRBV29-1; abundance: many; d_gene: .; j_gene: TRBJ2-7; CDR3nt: TGCAGCGCCGGAGGGGGGACAAGAACCTACGAGCAGTACTTC; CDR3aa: CSAGGGTRTYEQYF
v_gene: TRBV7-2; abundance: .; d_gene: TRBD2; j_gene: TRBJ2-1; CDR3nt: TGTGCCAGCAGCCAGGGACTAGCGGGAGGAGGGACCCAGTTCTTC; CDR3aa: CASSQGLAGGGTQFF
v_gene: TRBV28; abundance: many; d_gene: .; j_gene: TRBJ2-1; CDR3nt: TGTGCCAGCAGTTTTCAGGCAGGTGAGCAGTTCTTC; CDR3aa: CASSFQAGEQFF
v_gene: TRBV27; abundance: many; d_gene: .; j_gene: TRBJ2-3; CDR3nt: TGTGCCAGCAGTCTAACTATGTTTGGGGCAGATACGCAGTATTTT; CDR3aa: CASSLTMFGADTQYF
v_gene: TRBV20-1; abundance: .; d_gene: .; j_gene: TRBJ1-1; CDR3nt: TGCAGTGCCATAGAGAAGGCGTCGGTTTTGAACACTGAAGCTTTCTTT; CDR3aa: CSAIEKASVLNTEAFF
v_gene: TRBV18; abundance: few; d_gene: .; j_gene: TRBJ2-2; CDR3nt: TGTGCCAGCTCACCAGTTGGGATAACCGGGGAGCTGTTTTTT; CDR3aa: CASSPVGITGELFF
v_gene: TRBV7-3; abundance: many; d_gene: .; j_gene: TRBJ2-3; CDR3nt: TGTGCCAGCAGCCGGGACGTCACAGATACGCAGTATTTT; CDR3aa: CASSRDVTDTQYF